The 26 T cell receptor beta chains in this list originate from one sample, sequenced in a study of yellow fever vaccine responses in identical twins. TCRdb passed the RT-PCR reads through MiXCR, listing each CDR3 protein once. This sample carries thousands of distinct CDR3 sequences, roughly 84% of them seen once, and the ten largest clones take approximately 1.2%. Sequencing used T cells from blood (PBMCs), unsorted or a sorted subset (not recorded which), obtained before or after yellow fever vaccination (not recorded which). The receptor source for this set is a young woman who received the yellow fever vaccine.

The genes are TRBV11-2 and TRBJ2-3; no reliable D call. Trimming removed 4 bases at V and 3 bases at J, with 8 bases between. There are 13 residues in the CDR3. Germline V CDR1 and CDR2: SGHAT, FQNNGV. This CDR3 is CASSSRWTDTQYF. The CDR3 DNA reads TGTGCCAGCAGCTCCCGGTGGACAGATACGCAGTATTTT.

The chain recombines TRBV7-1 with TRBJ2-7; tentative D call: TRBD1 (5 bases). TRBV7-1 is sorted into the ORF group, with uncertain function. This CDR3 is built from 13 residues. Trimming took off 3 bases at V and 6 bases at J, with 12 bases between the two ends. The DNA of the CDR3 is TGTGCCAGCAGCTCTCAGTGGGGCTCCGAGCAGTACTTC. Translated: CASSSQWGSEQYF.

The chain employs TRBV11-3 and TRBJ2-7; 10 nucleotides agree with TRBD2. The CDR3 covers 16 residues. The V gene end was trimmed by 1 base and the J gene end by 1 base; junction bases not matched to a gene: 4. Germline V CDR1 and CDR2: SGHNT, YENEEA. In DNA, the CDR3 is TGTGCCAGCAGCTTAGGCCTAGCGGGAGCTTCCTACGAGCAGTACTTC. Its translation: CASSLGLAGASYEQYF.

The chain carries TRBV7-8 and TRBJ1-5; possibly TRBD1 for D (5 bases). The V gene lost 6 bases and the J gene lost 6 bases, with 12 bases spanning the gap. Germline CDR1 SGHVS, CDR2 FQNEAQ. The CDR3 totals 13 residues. The CDR3 sequence is CASSFEGSQPQHF. CDR3 DNA: TGTGCCAGCAGTTTCGAGGGGTCTCAGCCCCAGCATTTT. Using reference TRBV7-8 and TRBJ1-5 for the parts outside the CDR3, the full variable domain is GAGVSQSPRYKVAKRGQDVALRCDPISGHVSLFWYQQALGQGPEFLTYFQNEAQLDKSGLPSDRFFAERPEGSVSTLKIQRTQQEDSAVYLCASSFEGSQPQHFGDGTRLSIL.

This clonotype was seen only a few times. In DNA, the CDR3 is TGCGCCAGCAGCCCAGTGTCTGGCCTTGACACTGAAGCTTTCTTT. It yields the protein CASSPVSGLDTEAFF. This chain links TRBV4-1 with TRBJ1-1; no clear D. V gave up 4 bases and J gave up 3 bases, with 15 bases separating them. This CDR3 spans 15 amino acids. The germline gives CDR1 MGHRA, CDR2 YSYEKL.

In this sample, this clonotype turned up once. CDR3 in amino acids: CASSLGGFSYNEQFF. For the CDR3, the DNA is TGCGCCAGCAGCTTGGGGGGGTTTTCCTACAATGAGCAGTTCTTC. J is TRBJ2-1 and V is TRBV5-1; D tentatively reads TRBD1 or TRBD2 (5 bases each). This CDR3 contains 15 residues. The V gene's germline CDR1 is SGHRS and CDR2 YFSETQ. Deletions cut 0 bases from V and 1 base from J, with 8 bases between.

This chain connects TRBV18 to TRBJ2-5, with TRBD1 matching 12 bases. The CDR3 sequence is 18 residues long. The trim removed 4 bases at V and 4 bases at J, leaving 13 bases unmatched. Per germline, CDR1 KGHSH and CDR2 LQKENI. CDR3 in amino acids: CASSRVTLGTGGPETQYF. The CDR3 nucleotides read TGTGCCAGCTCACGCGTTACGCTCGGGACAGGGGGCCCAGAGACCCAGTACTTC.

The chain has TRBV2 and TRBJ1-1; no firm D call. V lost 3 bases and J lost 11, with 13 bases in between. Germline lookup yields CDR1 SNHLY and CDR2 FYNNEI. This CDR3 contains 12 residues. CDR3 protein: CASSDDRTVAFF. Here the CDR3 DNA reads TGTGCCAGCAGTGACGACCGGACGGTGGCTTTCTTT.

This chain joins TRBV12-3 or TRBV12-4 and TRBJ2-1; D is possibly TRBD2 (5 bases). V lost 4 bases and J lost 4, with 8 bases in between. This CDR3 has 13 residues. The CDR3 reads CASSSGLYNEQFF. The CDR3 DNA sequence: TGTGCCAGCAGTTCCGGACTGTACAATGAGCAGTTCTTC.

The chain recombines TRBV4-1 with TRBJ1-1; 8 nucleotides agree with TRBD1. J was trimmed by 1 base and V by 4 bases; bases with no gene match: 8. The CDR3 consists of 16 residues. Germline V gives CDR1 MGHRA, CDR2 YSYEKL. The CDR3 coding sequence is TGCGCCAGCAGCCCGGGGGGACAGGCAAAGAACACTGAAGCTTTCTTT. It is translated as CASSPGGQAKNTEAFF.

The chain recombines TRBV11-2 with TRBJ1-2; D is possibly TRBD1 (5 bases). The CDR3 has 12 residues. The germline V gene has CDR1 SGHAT and CDR2 FQNNGV. Trimming pared 4 bases from V and 8 bases from J, leaving 11 bases between. CDR3 DNA sequence: TGTGCCAGCAGCTACGACAGAGAGGGCTACACCTTC. Translating gives CASSYDREGYTF.

The chain joins TRBV28 to TRBJ2-4; 7 positions agree with TRBD1. Trimming cost V 5 bases and J 1 base; bases outside gene matches: 5. The germline V gene has CDR1 MDHEN and CDR2 SYDVKM. This CDR3 spans 15 amino acids. CDR3 sequence reads: CASSGARGAKNIQYF. The CDR3 DNA reads as TGTGCCAGCAGTGGGGCCAGGGGGGCCAAAAACATTCAGTACTTC.

The chain carries TRBV15 and TRBJ2-7; D is undetermined. Trimming left V 5 bases short and J 0 bases short, with 11 bases between. The germline V gene encodes CDR1 LNHNV and CDR2 YYDKDF (reference sequence). The length of the CDR3 is 14 residues. The CDR3 DNA reads as TGTGCCACCAGCGCCGGGTCTCTCTCCTACGAGCAGTACTTC. Its translation: CATSAGSLSYEQYF.

The chain joins TRBV12-3 or TRBV12-4 to TRBJ2-5; unclear D gene. The CDR3 loop spans 15 amino acids. The V and J ends lost 3 bases and 4 bases respectively, with 15 bases between them. CDR3 in amino acids: CASSFGGPTPETQYF. The CDR3 DNA sequence: TGTGCCAGCAGTTTCGGTGGGCCGACCCCAGAGACCCAGTACTTC.

This chain joins TRBV11-1 and TRBJ2-2; D possibly matches TRBD1 or TRBD2 (6 bases each). The ends were cut back, 0 bases at V and 3 bases at J, with 8 bases in the middle. Germline loops: CDR1 SGHAT, CDR2 FQDESV (reference sequence). The CDR3 runs to 15 residues. As DNA, the CDR3 is TGTGCCAGCAGCTTAGCGGGGGGCGACACCGGGGAGCTGTTTTTT. This translates into CASSLAGGDTGELFF.

This clonotype was detected only once. The chain recombines TRBV18 with TRBJ1-1; possibly TRBD1 for D (5 bases). The CDR3 length is 13 residues. V shed 5 bases and J shed 2 bases, with 9 bases lying between them. Germline V gives CDR1 KGHSH, CDR2 LQKENI. The CDR3 nucleotides read TGTGCCAGCTCAAACACAGGAAACACTGAAGCTTTCTTT. This codes for CASSNTGNTEAFF.

This clonotype turned up a few times. V usage is TRBV2 and J usage is TRBJ2-1; 10 bases are a match to TRBD1. The trim removed 4 bases at V and 6 bases at J, leaving 3 bases unmatched. Per the germline V gene, CDR1 is SNHLY and CDR2 is FYNNEI. The CDR3 totals 14 residues. CDR3: CASSVRDRGNEQFF. For the CDR3, the DNA is TGTGCCAGCAGTGTCCGGGACAGGGGCAATGAGCAGTTCTTC.

This clonotype has only a few counts. The rearrangement links TRBV4-1 to TRBJ2-7, with 9 bases lining up with TRBD2. Germline trimming cut 4 bases from V and 3 bases from J; bases unmatched to any gene: 4. Germline values: CDR1 MGHRA, CDR2 YSYEKL. CDR3 length: 14 amino acids. CDR3 sequence: CASSRQAGGYEQYF. For the CDR3, the DNA is TGCGCCAGCAGCCGGCAAGCGGGAGGCTACGAGCAGTACTTC.

This chain links TRBV11-1 with TRBJ2-3, with D perhaps matching TRBD1 or TRBD2 (5 bases each). The CDR3 covers 17 residues. Germline CDR1 SGHAT, CDR2 FQDESV (reference sequence). Trimming removed 5 bases at V and 0 bases at J, with 18 bases between. CDR3 amino acids: CASSLLPGTDSTDTQYF. CDR3 in DNA: TGTGCCAGCAGCCTCCTACCCGGGACGGATAGCACAGATACGCAGTATTTT.

This chain links TRBV11-2 with TRBJ2-7, with D tentatively TRBD2 (6 bases). Looked up from germline, CDR1 is SGHAT and CDR2 is FQNNGV. CDR3 length: 15 amino acids. V dropped 5 bases and J dropped 3 bases, with 17 bases sitting between them. The CDR3 protein is CASSARPGLVYEQYF. CDR3 nucleotides: TGTGCCAGCAGCGCTCGACCGGGACTGGTCTACGAGCAGTACTTC.

This clonotype has only a few counts. J is TRBJ2-1 and V is TRBV7-6; 7 bases line up with TRBD1. The length of the CDR3 is 14 residues. The V gene end was trimmed by 3 bases and the J gene end by 5 bases; junction bases not matched to a gene: 4. Germline values: CDR1 SGHVS, CDR2 FNYEAQ. The CDR3 is CASSFAGTDNEQFF. The DNA of the CDR3 is TGTGCCAGCAGCTTCGCCGGGACAGACAATGAGCAGTTCTTC. The variable domain in full, with the rest retrieved from reference TRBV7-6 and TRBJ2-1, is GAGVSQSPRYKVTKRGQDVALRCDPISGHVSLYWYRQALGQGPEFLTYFNYEAQQDKSGLPNDRFSAERPEGSISTLTIQRTEQRDSAMYRCASSFAGTDNEQFFGPGTRLTVL.

V and J are TRBV27 and TRBJ1-2, with D unresolved. Germline V gives CDR1 MNHEY, CDR2 SMNVEV (reference sequence). Trimming stripped 3 bases from V and 4 bases from J, with 9 bases between. The CDR3 sequence is 13 residues long. In DNA, the CDR3 is TGTGCCAGCAGTTTCCCGGAGGGCTATGGCTACACCTTC. Its protein is CASSFPEGYGYTF.

The genes are TRBV29-1 and TRBJ2-5; D is possibly TRBD1 (6 bases). CDR1 and CDR2 from the germline V gene are SQVTM and ANQGSEA. V was clipped by 5 bases and J by 3 bases, with 10 bases between them. This CDR3 has 12 amino acids. CDR3 protein: CSVYRAEETQYF. The DNA of the CDR3 is TGCAGCGTTTACAGGGCTGAAGAGACCCAGTACTTC. Combining the CDR3 with reference TRBV29-1 and TRBJ2-5 gives the whole variable domain SAVISQKPSRDICQRGTSLTIQCQVDSQVTMMFWYRQQPGQSLTLIATANQGSEATYESGFVIDKFPISRPNLTFSTLTVSNMSPEDSSIYLCSVYRAEETQYFGPGTRLLVL.

V gene TRBV28 combines with J gene TRBJ1-1, with D perhaps TRBD1 (5 bases). The germline gives CDR1 MDHEN, CDR2 SYDVKM. The CDR3 is made up of 15 amino acids. Trimming left V 5 bases short and J 2 bases short, with 15 bases between. CDR3 bases: TGTGCCAGCAGTCACCGTGGGGCTTCCAACACTGAAGCTTTCTTT. The encoded protein is CASSHRGASNTEAFF.

The V call is TRBV6-5, the J call TRBJ1-1; possible D gene TRBD1, 6 bases. Germline CDR1 reads MNHEY; CDR2 reads SVGAGI. This CDR3 is built from 16 residues. The V gene lost 0 bases and the J gene lost 7 bases, with 18 bases spanning the gap. This chain's CDR3 is CASSYSSLGGNLEAFF. CDR3 sequence (DNA): TGTGCCAGCAGTTACTCCTCGCTCGGGGGCAACCTTGAAGCTTTCTTT.

J is TRBJ2-7 and V is TRBV12-3 or TRBV12-4; no firm D call. The V and J ends lost 0 bases and 6 bases respectively, with 6 bases between them. The CDR3 extends over 12 amino acids. The CDR3 coding sequence is TGTGCCAGCAGTTTAGCCCCGGTCGAGCAGTACTTC. Its translation: CASSLAPVEQYF.